This is a list of T cell receptor beta chains from one sample in a study of cytomegalovirus exposure and HLA in healthy donors. TCRdb's copy holds only in-frame clones and misses some; the assay was immunoSEQ multiplex PCR. The repertoire holds about 180,000 clones, with over 70% as singletons. The sequenced material came from PBMCs. The receptors originated from a man younger than 35 in good health and CMV-seronegative. Both conserved end residues are part of each CDR3. D genes are given only for firm matches. A row's size may be missing; if present it is once, few, many or a size class.

v_gene	abundance	j_gene	d_gene	CDR3aa	CDR3nt
TRBV7-2	NA	TRBJ1-4	NA	CASSLVHRFATNEKLFF	TGTGCCAGCAGCTTAGTCCACAGGTTCGCAACTAATGAAAAACTGTTTTTT
TRBV4-3	few	TRBJ1-2	NA	CASSQVKITGLYGYTF	TGCGCCAGCAGCCAAGTCAAGATAACAGGGCTCTATGGCTACACCTTC
TRBV4-3	NA	TRBJ2-7	TRBD2	CASSRAGGPSYEQYF	TGCGCCAGCAGCCGAGCGGGAGGGCCTTCCTACGAGCAGTACTTC
TRBV30	NA	TRBJ2-7	NA	CAWSSAYEQYF	TGTGCCTGGAGTTCCGCCTACGAGCAGTACTTC
TRBV13	NA	TRBJ1-4	NA	CASRMTGVTNEKLFF	TGTGCCAGCAGGATGACAGGTGTAACTAATGAAAAACTGTTTTTT
TRBV6-5	NA	TRBJ2-7	NA	CASSYNYEQYF	TGTGCCAGCAGTTATAACTACGAGCAGTACTTC
TRBV29-1	NA	TRBJ2-5	TRBD2	CSGQRGTQETQYF	TGCAGCGGGCAGCGGGGGACCCAAGAGACCCAGTACTTC
TRBV10-3	NA	TRBJ2-7	NA	CAISVDLNSDEQYF	TGTGCCATCAGTGTGGATCTAAACAGTGACGAGCAGTACTTC
TRBV7-3	NA	TRBJ1-2	TRBD1	CASSKTGGAGNYGYTF	TGTGCCAGCAGTAAGACAGGGGGCGCCGGGAACTATGGCTACACCTTC
TRBV4-3	once	TRBJ2-5	TRBD1	CASSQRQGRETQYF	TGCGCCAGCAGCCAAAGACAGGGGAGAGAGACCCAGTACTTC
TRBV15	NA	TRBJ1-1	TRBD1	CATSRPRTGGPINTEAFF	TGTGCCACCAGCAGACCCAGGACAGGGGGTCCAATTAACACTGAAGCTTTCTTT
TRBV7-9	NA	TRBJ2-3	NA	CASSHGGSTDTQYF	TGTGCCAGCAGCCACGGGGGTAGCACAGATACGCAGTATTTT
TRBV4-3	few	TRBJ2-7	TRBD1	CASSQGPGQENYEQYF	TGCGCCAGCAGCCAGGGCCCCGGACAGGAGAACTACGAGCAGTACTTC
TRBV11-3	NA	TRBJ2-1	NA	CASSLSVNEQFF	TGTGCCAGCAGCCTTAGTGTAAATGAGCAGTTCTTC
TRBV7-2	NA	TRBJ1-1	TRBD1	CASSLGGQAGGTEAFF	TGTGCCAGCAGCTTAGGGGGACAGGCCGGAGGGACTGAAGCTTTCTTT
TRBV6-6	NA	TRBJ2-7	TRBD2	CASVGGASHEQYF	TGTGCCAGCGTCGGGGGGGCCTCTCACGAGCAGTACTTC
TRBV2	few	TRBJ2-5	NA	CASDPEGETQYF	TGTGCCAGCGACCCCGAGGGAGAGACCCAGTACTTC
TRBV28	NA	TRBJ1-1	TRBD1	CASSVRDRVWVAEAFF	TGTGCCAGCAGTGTCCGGGACAGGGTATGGGTCGCTGAAGCTTTCTTT
TRBV19	once	TRBJ1-1	TRBD1	CASRGPGQAMNTEAFF	TGTGCCAGTAGAGGCCCGGGACAGGCGATGAACACTGAAGCTTTCTTT
TRBV15	NA	TRBJ2-3	TRBD2	CATSGLAGLGDTQYF	TGTGCCACCAGCGGTCTAGCGGGGCTTGGCGATACGCAGTATTTT
TRBV6-1	NA	TRBJ1-2	TRBD1	CASSVGTDYGYTF	TGTGCCAGCAGTGTCGGGACAGACTATGGCTACACCTTC
TRBV7-8	NA	TRBJ2-1	NA	CASSLGIRGDDNEQFF	TGTGCCAGCAGCTTAGGTATACGGGGAGACGACAATGAGCAGTTCTTC
TRBV19	NA	TRBJ1-6	TRBD1	CASSGDRGPSSYNSPLHF	TGTGCCAGTAGTGGGGACAGGGGCCCGAGCTCCTATAATTCACCCCTCCACTTT
TRBV5-4	NA	TRBJ2-3	TRBD2	CASSQGLAGGEDTQYF	TGTGCCAGCAGCCAGGGACTAGCGGGAGGGGAAGATACGCAGTATTTT
TRBV6-5	NA	TRBJ1-1	TRBD1	CASSLQGARTEAFF	TGTGCCAGCAGTTTACAGGGGGCTCGTACTGAAGCTTTCTTT
TRBV4-2	once	TRBJ2-3	NA	CASSQETGGLTQYF	TGTGCCAGCAGCCAAGAGACCGGGGGACTTACGCAGTATTTT
TRBV18	NA	TRBJ2-5	NA	CASSLGVQETQYF	TGTGCCAGCTCACTCGGGGTCCAAGAGACCCAGTACTTC
TRBV7-9	NA	TRBJ1-1	NA	CASSFQGSEAFF	TGTGCCAGCAGCTTTCAGGGTTCTGAAGCTTTCTTT
TRBV4-2	NA	TRBJ2-2	NA	CASSQDPPAAAGTGELFF	TGTGCCAGCAGCCAAGATCCCCCAGCCGCAGCGGGCACCGGGGAGCTGTTTTTT
TRBV4-3	NA	TRBJ2-7	TRBD1	CASSQGGQGYEQYF	TGCGCCAGCAGCCAAGGTGGACAGGGCTACGAGCAGTACTTC
TRBV5-4	NA	TRBJ2-1	TRBD2	CASSSGGTSGSYNEQFF	TGTGCCAGCAGCTCGGGCGGGACTAGCGGGTCCTACAATGAGCAGTTCTTC
TRBV2	NA	TRBJ1-4	TRBD1	CASRDRDEKLFF	TGTGCCAGCAGAGACAGGGATGAAAAACTGTTTTTT
TRBV6-1	NA	TRBJ1-2	NA	CASSESMPSGWTYGYTF	TGTGCCAGCAGTGAATCGATGCCCTCAGGGTGGACCTATGGCTACACCTTC
TRBV10-1	NA	TRBJ2-1	TRBD2	CARPVLGKRGNEQFF	TGCGCCAGACCTGTTTTGGGGAAGCGGGGGAATGAGCAGTTCTTC
TRBV21-1	NA	TRBJ1-2	NA	CASSPFGDRENYGYTF	TGTGCCAGCAGCCCCTTTGGGGACAGGGAGAACTATGGCTACACCTTC
TRBV5-1	once	TRBJ2-2	NA	CASSSTPTTYTGELFF	TGCGCCAGCAGCTCCACCCCAACTACATATACCGGGGAGCTGTTTTTT
TRBV4-1	once	TRBJ2-2	TRBD1	CASSRNAGTGGPGELFF	TGCGCCAGCAGCCGAAATGCCGGGACAGGGGGCCCCGGGGAGCTGTTTTTT
TRBV7-9	NA	TRBJ1-3	NA	CASSLAGSGNTIYF	TGTGCCAGCAGCCTTGCGGGGTCTGGAAACACCATATATTTT
TRBV4-2	NA	TRBJ2-5	TRBD2	CASSLLGTREFGSQYF	TGTGCCAGCAGCCTATTGGGGACTAGGGAATTCGGCTCCCAGTACTTC
TRBV19	NA	TRBJ2-2	TRBD2	CASSGLADNTGELFF	TGTGCCAGTAGTGGGCTAGCGGATAACACCGGGGAGCTGTTTTTT
TRBV9	NA	TRBJ2-1	TRBD2	CASSVVLRGADEQFF	TGTGCCAGCAGCGTGGTCTTGCGGGGGGCGGATGAGCAGTTCTTC
TRBV7-8	few	TRBJ2-2	TRBD2	CASSLAEVVRLAGRMGSGELFF	TGTGCCAGCAGTTTAGCGGAGGTGGTTCGGCTAGCGGGAAGAATGGGGTCCGGGGAGCTGTTTTTT
TRBV30	NA	TRBJ1-6	TRBD1	CAWSGSLLGTGVSPLHF	TGTGCCTGGAGTGGGAGCCTCCTCGGGACAGGCGTTTCACCCCTCCACTTT
TRBV4-3	NA	TRBJ2-7	TRBD1	CASSEDRGTGEQYF	TGCGCCAGCAGCGAAGACAGGGGAACGGGAGAGCAGTACTTC
TRBV11-3	NA	TRBJ2-7	TRBD2	CASSSWAREGEQYF	TGTGCCAGCAGCTCATGGGCCAGGGAGGGCGAGCAGTACTTC
TRBV6-6	NA	TRBJ2-1	NA	CASSYSQAGEQFF	TGTGCCAGCAGTTACAGCCAGGCGGGTGAGCAGTTCTTC
TRBV4-3	NA	TRBJ2-7	TRBD1	CASSQGTGYEQYF	TGCGCCAGCAGCCAAGGGACAGGCTACGAGCAGTACTTC
TRBV19	NA	TRBJ1-3	NA	CASSDTGSGNTIYF	TGTGCCAGTAGTGATACAGGGAGTGGAAACACCATATATTTT
TRBV15	NA	TRBJ2-5	TRBD1	CATSRVRRGTGEQETQYF	TGTGCCACCAGCAGAGTAAGGAGGGGGACAGGGGAACAAGAGACCCAGTACTTC
TRBV7-9	NA	TRBJ1-4	NA	CASSPGGGATNEKLFF	TGTGCCAGCAGCCCCGGGGGTGGGGCAACTAATGAAAAACTGTTTTTT
TRBV11-2	once	TRBJ2-1	NA	CASSFPGKAYNEQFF	TGTGCCAGCAGCTTTCCGGGGAAAGCCTACAATGAGCAGTTCTTC
TRBV5-1	NA	TRBJ2-2	TRBD2	CASNGLAGTPGGELFF	TGCGCCAGTAATGGACTAGCGGGGACCCCTGGCGGGGAGCTGTTTTTT
TRBV5-5	NA	TRBJ1-4	NA	CASSLLRNEKLFF	TGTGCCAGCAGCTTGTTGAGAAATGAAAAACTGTTTTTT
TRBV2	few	TRBJ1-4	TRBD1	CASSRDRGRVEKLFF	TGTGCCAGCAGTCGAGACAGGGGGCGGGTTGAAAAACTGTTTTTT
TRBV30	NA	TRBJ1-1	NA	CAGTTVNTEAFF	TGTGCCGGAACGACAGTGAACACTGAAGCTTTCTTT
TRBV10-3	NA	TRBJ2-1	NA	CAIKKQDWNEQFF	TGTGCCATCAAAAAACAAGATTGGAATGAGCAGTTCTTC
TRBV19	NA	TRBJ2-1	NA	CASRRAPSAYNEQFF	TGTGCCAGTAGAAGGGCCCCTAGCGCCTACAATGAGCAGTTCTTC
TRBV9	NA	TRBJ2-5	NA	CASSVGWSGGETQYF	TGTGCCAGCAGCGTAGGATGGAGTGGCGGTGAGACCCAGTACTTC
TRBV15	NA	TRBJ1-2	TRBD1	CATKKVGTGELGYGYTF	TGTGCCACCAAAAAGGTCGGGACAGGGGAACTCGGCTATGGCTACACCTTC
TRBV6-4	NA	TRBJ1-5	TRBD1	CASSEKQGGPQHF	TGTGCCAGCAGTGAGAAACAGGGGGGTCCCCAGCATTTT